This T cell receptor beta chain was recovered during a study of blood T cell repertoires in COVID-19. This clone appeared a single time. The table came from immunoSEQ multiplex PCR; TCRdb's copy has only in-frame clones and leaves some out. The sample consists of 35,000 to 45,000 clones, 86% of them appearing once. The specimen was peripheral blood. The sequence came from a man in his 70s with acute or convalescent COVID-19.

The CDR3 coding sequence is TGTGCCAGCAGCCTGGATGGGACTAGCGGAGGGGACTCCCAGTACTTC. As protein: CASSLDGTSGGDSQYF. The J gene is TRBJ2-5, the V gene TRBV7-2; 11 positions agree with TRBD2. After removal of 5 bases from V and 9 bases from J, the junction contained 14 bases not matched to a gene. The CDR3 consists of 16 residues. The germline V gene encodes CDR1 SGHTA and CDR2 FQGNSA.